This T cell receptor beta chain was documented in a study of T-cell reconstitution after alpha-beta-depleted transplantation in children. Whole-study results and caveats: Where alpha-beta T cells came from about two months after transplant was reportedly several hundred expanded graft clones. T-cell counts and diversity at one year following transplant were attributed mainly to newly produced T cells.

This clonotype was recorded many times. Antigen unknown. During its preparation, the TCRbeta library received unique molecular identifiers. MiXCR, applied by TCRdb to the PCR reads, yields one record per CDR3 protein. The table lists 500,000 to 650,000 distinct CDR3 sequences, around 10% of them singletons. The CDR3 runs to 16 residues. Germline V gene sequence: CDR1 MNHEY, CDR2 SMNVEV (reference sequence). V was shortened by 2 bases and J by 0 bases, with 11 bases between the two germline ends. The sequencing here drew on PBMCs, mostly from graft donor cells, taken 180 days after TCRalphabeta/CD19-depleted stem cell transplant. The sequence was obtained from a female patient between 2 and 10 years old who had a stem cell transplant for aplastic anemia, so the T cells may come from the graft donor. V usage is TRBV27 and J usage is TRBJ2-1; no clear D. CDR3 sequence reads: CASSLIMASSYNEQFF. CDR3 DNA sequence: TGTGCCAGCAGTTTAATAATGGCTAGCTCCTACAATGAGCAGTTCTTC.